This T cell receptor beta chain stems from a study of CD8+CD57+ T cells in acquired aplastic anemia. The germline CDR1 and CDR2 sequences are DFQATT and SNEGSKA (reference sequence). The CDR3 extends over 11 amino acids. Whoever was chosen for sequencing had shown CD8+CD57+ cell expansion by flow cytometry. Patients, without exception, had severe acquired aplastic anemia. The study's findings and limits: Overlap between patients and controls comprised almost 30 CD8+ CDR3 sequences.

This clonotype was seen repeatedly, ten times or more. What it binds is unknown. CDR3 and TCR beta VDJ profiling relied on a genomic DNA template. TCRdb itself ran the reads through MiXCR, one entry per CDR3 protein. The table shows 300,000 or so distinct CDR3 sequences, with approximately 60% occurring only once. Sequencing was done on a sample of sorted CD4+, CD8+, or CD8+CD57+ T cells (not recorded which) from PBMCs. The source is a human donor with aplastic anemia. The chain uses TRBV20-1 and TRBJ2-1; D possibly corresponds to TRBD2 (7 bases). In nucleotides, the CDR3 is TGCAGAGGGGGGGCATACAATGAGCAGTTCTTC. Its protein is CRGGAYNEQFF.